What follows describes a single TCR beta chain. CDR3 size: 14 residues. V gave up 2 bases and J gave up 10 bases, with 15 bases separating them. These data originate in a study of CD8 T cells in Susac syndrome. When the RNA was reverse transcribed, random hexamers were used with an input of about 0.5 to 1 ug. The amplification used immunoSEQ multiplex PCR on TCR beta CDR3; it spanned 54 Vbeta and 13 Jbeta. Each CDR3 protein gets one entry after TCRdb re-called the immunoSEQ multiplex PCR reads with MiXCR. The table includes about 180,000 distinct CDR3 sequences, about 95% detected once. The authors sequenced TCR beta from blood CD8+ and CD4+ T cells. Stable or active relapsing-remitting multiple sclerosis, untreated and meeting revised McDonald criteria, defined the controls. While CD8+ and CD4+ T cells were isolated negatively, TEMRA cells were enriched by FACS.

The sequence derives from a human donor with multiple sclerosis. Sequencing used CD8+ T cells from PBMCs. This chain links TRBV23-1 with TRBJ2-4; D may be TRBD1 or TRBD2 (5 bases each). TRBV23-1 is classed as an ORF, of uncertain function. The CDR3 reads CASSQEPGREIQYF. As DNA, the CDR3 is TGCGCCAGCAGTCAAGAGCCGGGACGGGAAATTCAGTACTTC.